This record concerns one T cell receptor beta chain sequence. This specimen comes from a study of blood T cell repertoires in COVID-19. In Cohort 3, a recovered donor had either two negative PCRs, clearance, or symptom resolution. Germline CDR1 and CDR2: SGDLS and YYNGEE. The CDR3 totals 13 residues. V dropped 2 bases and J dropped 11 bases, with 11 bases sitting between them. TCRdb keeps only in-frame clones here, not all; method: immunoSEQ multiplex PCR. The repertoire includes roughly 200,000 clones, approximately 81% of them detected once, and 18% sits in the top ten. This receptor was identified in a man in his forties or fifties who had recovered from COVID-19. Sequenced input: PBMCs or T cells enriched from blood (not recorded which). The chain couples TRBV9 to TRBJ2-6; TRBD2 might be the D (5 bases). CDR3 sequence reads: CASSVSPRDVLTF. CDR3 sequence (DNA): TGTGCCAGCAGCGTCTCTCCGAGGGACGTCCTGACTTTC.